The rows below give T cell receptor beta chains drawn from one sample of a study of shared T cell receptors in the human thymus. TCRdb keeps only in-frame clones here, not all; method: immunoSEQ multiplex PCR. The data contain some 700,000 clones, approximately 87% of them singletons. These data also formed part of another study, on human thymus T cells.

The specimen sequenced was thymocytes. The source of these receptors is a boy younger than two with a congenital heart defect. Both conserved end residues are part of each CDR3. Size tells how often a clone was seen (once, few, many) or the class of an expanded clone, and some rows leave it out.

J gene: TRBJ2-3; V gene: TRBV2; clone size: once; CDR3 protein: CASSGQTSGSTDTQYF
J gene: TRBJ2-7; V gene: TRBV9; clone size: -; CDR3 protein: CASSRGCGQGHEQYF
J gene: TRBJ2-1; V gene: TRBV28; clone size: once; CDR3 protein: CASRRVVSYNEQFF
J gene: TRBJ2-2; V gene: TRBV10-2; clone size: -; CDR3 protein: CASIGGGEPGELFF
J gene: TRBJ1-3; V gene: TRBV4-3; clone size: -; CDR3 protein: CASSAPGTQENTIYF
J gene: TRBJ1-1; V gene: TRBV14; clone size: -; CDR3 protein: CASSLRGPTEAFF
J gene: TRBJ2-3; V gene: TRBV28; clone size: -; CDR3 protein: CASRDRQDRGLTDTQYF
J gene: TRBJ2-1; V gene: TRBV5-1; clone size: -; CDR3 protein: CASSFLPSGPYNEQFF
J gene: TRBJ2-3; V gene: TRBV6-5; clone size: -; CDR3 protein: CASRPTSGRADTQYF
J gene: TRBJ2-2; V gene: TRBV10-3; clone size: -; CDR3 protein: CAISESTGFGELFF
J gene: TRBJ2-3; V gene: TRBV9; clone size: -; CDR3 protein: CASSVDRDTDTQYF
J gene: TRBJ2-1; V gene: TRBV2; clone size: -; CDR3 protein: CASSENRRGFGYNEQFF
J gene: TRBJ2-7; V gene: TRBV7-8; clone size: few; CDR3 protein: CASSWRRVAGGYEQYF
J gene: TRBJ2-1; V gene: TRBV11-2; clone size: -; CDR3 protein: CASSNPRSGAIVDEQFF
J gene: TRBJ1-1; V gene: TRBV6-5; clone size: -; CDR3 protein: CASSYGPTSPNTEAFF
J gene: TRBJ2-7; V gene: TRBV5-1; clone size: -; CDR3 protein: CASSSRGQGAEQYF
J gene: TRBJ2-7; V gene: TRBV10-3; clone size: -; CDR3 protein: CAISESPGRHYEQYF
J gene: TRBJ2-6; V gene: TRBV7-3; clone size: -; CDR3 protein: CASSPGGSGANVLTF
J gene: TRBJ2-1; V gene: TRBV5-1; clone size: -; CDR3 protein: CASSLERISEQFF
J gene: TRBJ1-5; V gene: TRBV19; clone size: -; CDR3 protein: CASSIPARASNQPQHF
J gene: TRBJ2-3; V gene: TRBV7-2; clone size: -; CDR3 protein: CASSPSRDTQYF
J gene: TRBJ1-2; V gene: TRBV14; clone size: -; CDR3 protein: CASSPHGSLYGYTF